Listed here is a single T cell receptor (beta chain). Its matching antigen is unknown. Expressed TCRB transcripts were sequenced because the isolated RNA had all been reverse transcribed beforehand. Generated by immunoSEQ multiplex PCR, the TCRdb table keeps only in-frame clones and is missing some. The data show about half a million clones, roughly 11% seen once. This specimen belongs to a study of beta chain features in type 1 diabetes. Findings and caveats of the study: Type 1 diabetes patients had TCRB CDR3s that were shorter (moderately but significantly so) in all four CD4+ subsets. Among patients, naive, central memory and Treg TCRB repertoires appeared more similar than among healthy donors.

Trimming took 4 bases from V and 2 from J; bases not matched to a gene: 4. The CDR3 spans 13 residues. Germline V gene lookup returns CDR1 SQVTM and CDR2 ANQGSEA. The receptor comes from a woman younger than 30 in good health. Sample: naive CD4+ T cells from blood. The V gene is TRBV29-1, the J gene TRBJ2-5; 7 bases agree with TRBD2. In DNA form, the CDR3 reads TGCAGCGTTGGGGCGGGAGTGCAAGAGACCCAGTACTTC. It specifies CSVGAGVQETQYF.